These 20 T cell receptor beta chains were sequenced from one sample in a study of shared T cell receptors in the human thymus. Some clones are missing from TCRdb's copy, which holds only in-frame ones; the method was immunoSEQ multiplex PCR. Of roughly 700,000 clones detected, 85% to 90% appear once; the ten largest clones hold 0.0085% to 0.012%. These same data were also listed under a study on human thymus T cells.

Source material: thymocytes. Receptors originate from a boy less than two years old with a congenital heart defect.

This clone was counted only a few times. The chain is built from TRBV27 and TRBJ2-7, with 7 nucleotides matching TRBD2. Germline CDR1 is MNHEY and CDR2 is SMNVEV (reference sequence). After removal of 5 bases from V and 0 bases from J, the junction contained 10 bases not matched to a gene. The CDR3 has 16 amino acids. DNA of the CDR3: TGTGCCAGCAGTCCATACCCTAGCGGTAGCTCCTACGAGCAGTACTTC. Translation: CASSPYPSGSSYEQYF.

The V call is TRBV5-4, the J call TRBJ2-1; 14 nucleotides match TRBD2. The CDR3 length is 19 residues. The V gene end was trimmed by 3 bases and the J gene end by 5 bases; junction bases not matched to a gene: 13. From germline, CDR1 is SGHNT and CDR2 YYREEE (reference sequence). The CDR3 is CASSSSGTSGRSSHNEQFF. The CDR3 bases are TGTGCCAGCAGCTCCTCCGGGACTAGCGGGAGATCGAGTCACAATGAGCAGTTCTTC.

The CDR3 protein is CASSRWTGGTGELFF. As DNA, the CDR3 is TGTGCCAGCAGCCGCTGGACAGGGGGTACCGGGGAGCTGTTTTTT. The V call is TRBV5-5, the J call TRBJ2-2, with TRBD1 identical over 10 bases. Per germline, CDR1 SGHKS and CDR2 YYEKEE (reference sequence). With V trimmed by 4 bases and J by 5 bases, 5 bases remained unmatched. CDR3 size: 15 residues.

This rearrangement joins TRBV4-1 to TRBJ1-5; 10 bases align to TRBD1. Germline CDR1 reads MGHRA; CDR2 reads YSYEKL. Trimming removed 1 base from V and 1 base from J; junction bases left unmatched: 7. The CDR3 spans 18 residues. The CDR3 protein is CASSQVGTGAKSNQPQHF. The CDR3 coding sequence is TGCGCCAGCAGCCAAGTCGGGACAGGGGCTAAGAGCAATCAGCCCCAGCATTTT.

The chain employs TRBV4-2 and TRBJ1-2; possibly TRBD1 for D (6 bases). The CDR3 covers 17 residues. Germline CDR1 and CDR2: LGHNA and YNFKEQ. V was trimmed by 0 bases and J by 1 base, leaving 15 bases between them. This CDR3 is CASSQESAGVVNYGYTF. The CDR3 nucleotides are TGTGCCAGCAGCCAAGAATCGGCAGGGGTGGTTAACTATGGCTACACCTTC.

The chain employs TRBV4-3 and TRBJ2-2; 11 bases are shared with TRBD2. With V trimmed by 5 bases and J by 3 bases, 8 bases remained unmatched. The CDR3 extends over 17 amino acids. In germline, CDR1 is LGHNA, CDR2 YSLEER. The chain's CDR3 is CASSDSGRALDTGELFF. The CDR3 DNA reads TGCGCCAGCAGCGATAGCGGGAGGGCCCTAGACACCGGGGAGCTGTTTTTT.

The chain links TRBV6-1 to TRBJ2-7; D might be TRBD2 (7 bases). This CDR3 has 16 residues. V was trimmed by 4 bases and J by 4 bases, leaving 20 bases between them. Germline CDR1 reads MNHNS; CDR2 reads SASEGT. CDR3 protein: CASSGPRGGLNYEQYF. CDR3 DNA sequence: TGTGCCAGCAGTGGGCCTAGGGGGGGACTAAATTACGAGCAGTACTTC.

The DNA of the CDR3 is TGTGCCAGCAGCACGTACCTACTAGCGGAGGGGTCCTACAATGAGCAGTTCTTC. Translated: CASSTYLLAEGSYNEQFF. The chain is built from TRBV11-2 and TRBJ2-1, with 8 bases matching TRBD2. The CDR3 length is 18 residues. Trimming took 5 bases from V and 1 from J; bases not matched to a gene: 13. CDR1 is SGHAT and CDR2 is FQNNGV in the germline V gene.

This clone was picked up a small number of times. The V and J genes are TRBV10-3 and TRBJ2-1; 8 bases map to TRBD2. V dropped 5 bases and J dropped 0; count of bases not matched to a gene: 6. The CDR3 sequence is 16 residues long. Germline CDR1 and CDR2: ENHRY and SYGVKD. The CDR3 is CAISIKGTSSYNEQFF. The CDR3 DNA reads as TGTGCCATCAGTATAAAAGGGACTAGCTCCTACAATGAGCAGTTCTTC.

The rearrangement joins TRBV2 to TRBJ1-1; 7 positions match TRBD1. V shed 4 bases, J shed 1 base, and the junction held 6 bases outside the gene matches. The CDR3 sequence is 15 residues long. The germline V gene has CDR1 SNHLY and CDR2 FYNNEI. The CDR3 spells CASSADREANTEAFF. The CDR3 DNA sequence: TGTGCCAGCAGTGCAGACAGGGAGGCGAACACTGAAGCTTTCTTT.

V usage is TRBV4-3 and J usage is TRBJ1-1, with 7 nucleotides matching TRBD1. V shed 0 bases and J 4 bases; nucleotides not matched to a gene: 8. Germline CDR1 is LGHNA and CDR2 is YSLEER. CDR3 size: 16 residues. The DNA of the CDR3 is TGCGCCAGCAGCCAAGACCCAGGGGGGATGGCCACTGAAGCTTTCTTT. This codes for CASSQDPGGMATEAFF.

The chain is built from TRBV7-9 and TRBJ2-1; 10 nucleotides agree with TRBD2. The germline V gene has CDR1 SEHNR and CDR2 FQNEAQ (reference sequence). There are 18 residues in the CDR3. V lost 7 bases to trimming and J lost 10 bases; unmatched junction nucleotides: 22. Here the CDR3 reads CASIASGWVSGRAGEQFF. The CDR3 bases are TGTGCCAGCATCGCATCGGGGTGGGTGAGCGGGAGGGCCGGGGAGCAGTTCTTC.

This chain uses TRBV28 with TRBJ2-7; 11 bases match TRBD1. Germline loops: CDR1 MDHEN, CDR2 SYDVKM. V lost 5 bases to trimming and J lost 7 bases; unmatched junction nucleotides: 13. The CDR3 length is 16 residues. In DNA form, the CDR3 reads TGTGCCAGCAGTGCCGAGGACAGGGGGCCATCGCAGGAGCAGTACTTC. It encodes CASSAEDRGPSQEQYF.

V usage is TRBV2 and J usage is TRBJ2-5, with D tentatively TRBD2 (5 bases). Germline lookup yields CDR1 SNHLY and CDR2 FYNNEI. CDR3 length: 17 amino acids. V was pared by 7 bases and J by 5 bases, with 26 bases between. CDR3 in amino acids: CASKYPLRSASLETQYF. The CDR3 DNA reads as TGTGCCAGCAAGTACCCACTTCGCTCGGCTAGCTTGGAGACCCAGTACTTC.

The chain uses TRBV18 and TRBJ2-4; weak D call: TRBD1 (5 bases). Germline V gene sequence: CDR1 KGHSH, CDR2 LQKENI. V shed 0 bases and J shed 5 bases, with 8 bases lying between them. This CDR3 comprises 14 residues. For the CDR3, the DNA is TGTGCCAGCTCACCACCGGACACGCAAAACATTCAGTACTTC. Its translation: CASSPPDTQNIQYF.

The chain employs TRBV27 and TRBJ2-2, with D possibly being TRBD1 (5 bases). Trimming left V 8 bases short and J 5 bases short, with 18 bases between. This CDR3 has 15 amino acids. Per the germline V gene, CDR1 is MNHEY and CDR2 is SMNVEV (reference sequence). Written as DNA, the CDR3 is TGTGCCAGCGGGGATCGGCCAGGGTGGACCGGGGAGCTGTTTTTT. Translation: CASGDRPGWTGELFF.

V and J are TRBV30 and TRBJ2-7; D possibly corresponds to TRBD1 (5 bases). CDR1 and CDR2 (germline): GTSNPN, SVGIG (reference sequence). The CDR3 runs 14 residues. V gave up 6 bases and J gave up 2 bases, with 17 bases separating them. The CDR3 coding sequence is TGTGCCTGCCCCCAAAGTCCAGGGACCTACGAGCAGTACTTC. Translated: CACPQSPGTYEQYF.

The chain has TRBV4-1 and TRBJ2-5; 10 bases line up with TRBD2. The CDR3 is made up of 18 amino acids. V lost 0 bases to trimming and J lost 3 bases; unmatched junction nucleotides: 10. Germline V gene lookup returns CDR1 MGHRA and CDR2 YSYEKL. The CDR3 reads CASSQDGGSGRGEETQYF. The CDR3 DNA reads TGCGCCAGCAGCCAAGACGGTGGGAGCGGGAGGGGGGAAGAGACCCAGTACTTC.

This chain joins TRBV5-6 and TRBJ2-1; D gene uncertain. CDR3 size: 12 residues. The V gene's germline CDR1 is SGHDT and CDR2 YYEEEE. V was trimmed by 7 bases and J by 8 bases, leaving 13 bases between them. This chain's CDR3 is CASRNSSHEQFF. The CDR3 DNA sequence: TGTGCCAGCCGAAACAGTTCCCATGAGCAGTTCTTC.

V gene TRBV10-1 combines with J gene TRBJ2-3, with D perhaps matching TRBD2 (5 bases). The CDR3 sequence is 16 residues long. CDR1 is WNHNN, CDR2 SYGVQD, per germline (reference sequence). The ends were cut back, 2 bases at V and 0 bases at J, with 12 bases in the middle. The CDR3 reads CASSEKSASSTDTQYF. The DNA of the CDR3 is TGCGCCAGCAGTGAGAAGTCGGCTAGCAGCACAGATACGCAGTATTTT.